This T cell receptor (beta chain) emerged from a study of molecular identifiers for immune sequencing clone quantification. Study-wide background: RNA, taken in replicates from approximately 20,000 or 100,000 naive CD8 cells, was split five ways, with four sequenced.

TCRdb re-called the PCR reads with MiXCR, one entry per CDR3 protein. Here the sample spans roughly 320,000 distinct CDR3 sequences, roughly a fifth being singletons. When naive CD8 T cells were sorted, they were gated as CD8+CD4-CCR7+CD45RA+. V lost 3 bases to trimming and J lost 5 bases, with 14 bases between them. From germline, CDR1 is SGDLS and CDR2 YYNGEE. CDR3 length: 14 residues. Overall study results and limits: Barcodes shared by identical TCR molecules could lead to underestimated sizes of highly expanded clones.

In its sample, this clonotype was seen many times. Antigen: not known. This sequence joins TRBV9 and TRBJ2-5; perhaps TRBD2 as D (6 bases). The sample taken for sequencing was naive CD8+ T cells from blood, with Jurkat cell RNA spiked in. Subset meaning: FACS-sorted CD8+CD4-CCR7+CD45RA+ naive T cells. This clonotype was obtained from a human donor in good health. Some libraries in this study had Jurkat cell RNA spiked in. CDR3 amino acids: CASSEQGTVETQYF. For the CDR3, the DNA is TGTGCCAGCAGCGAGCAAGGGACTGTTGAGACCCAGTACTTC. Based on the CDR3 plus reference TRBV9 and TRBJ2-5, the full variable domain is DSGVTQTPKHLITATGQRVTLRCSPRSGDLSVYWYQQSLDQGLQFLIQYYNGEERAKGNILERFSAQQFPDLHSELNLSSLELGDSALYFCASSEQGTVETQYFGPGTRLLVL.